This TCR beta chain was profiled in a study of Ad26.COV2.S vaccination and SARS-CoV-2 variants. V dropped 6 bases and J dropped 1 base, with 14 bases sitting between them. CDR1 and CDR2 (germline): SGDLS, YYNGEE. The CDR3 consists of 15 residues. Assay used: immunoSEQ multiplex PCR; TCRdb lists only in-frame clones, some missing. The table records a few hundred thousand clones, around nine tenths of them present only once. Treatment: about 20 received Ad26.COV2.S at low or high dose, single or two shots; roughly five received placebo; per-sample allocation not given. Each sample was drawn 63 days after the first injection (of vaccine or placebo).

The input for sequencing was peripheral blood, taken in a trial of Ad26.COV2.S vaccine versus placebo. The chain couples TRBV9 to TRBJ1-5; the D gene is possibly TRBD1 (6 bases). The origin of this receptor is a person between 18 and 65 years old who received the Ad26.COV2.S COVID-19 vaccine or a placebo. DNA of the CDR3: TGTGCCAGCACCCCGAGCGGACAGAGCAATCAGCCCCAGCATTTT. It codes for CASTPSGQSNQPQHF.